Sequencing of this T cell receptor beta chain was carried out in a study of blood T cell repertoires in COVID-19. Participants were aged about 18 to 90 years, lived in under 30 US areas, and enrolled virtually. Original processing methods: Estimation of nucleated cell counts was performed using reference gene primer amplification. Some clones are missing from TCRdb's copy, which holds only in-frame ones; the method was immunoSEQ multiplex PCR. V and J calls and clone size are given by that table; D and trimming were obtained from the DNA. The sample has 380,000 or so clones, approximately 90% seen once. The germline CDR1 and CDR2 sequences are MGHRA and YSYEKL. The ends lost 1 base at V and 7 bases at J; junction bases unmatched: 7. The CDR3 covers 15 residues.

The rearrangement joins TRBV4-1 to TRBJ1-2; 9 bases agree with TRBD1. Sequenced material: PBMCs or T cells enriched from blood (not recorded which). The TCR originated in a woman aged 25 to 39 with acute COVID-19. The CDR3 nucleotides are TGCGCCAGCAGCCAAGGTCAGGGACAGGGCTCTGGCTACACCTTC. The encoded protein is CASSQGQGQGSGYTF.